These 19 T cell receptor beta chains share one sample of origin, sequenced in a study of STAT5B mutations in CD4+ large granular lymphocyte leukemia. Repertoires were generated with immunoSEQ multiplex PCR, while TCRdb's copy carries only in-frame clones and drops some. Seen here are roughly 40,000 clones, more than 80% observed once, and the top ten hold around 3.5%. The source material was CD4+ T cells from blood buffy coats. These receptors all come from a human donor in good health.

CDR3 bases: TGTGCCAGCTCACCACCAATTGGTGGGGGGGGCAATCAAGAGACCCAGTACTTC. Residues: CASSPPIGGGGNQETQYF. V is TRBV18 and J is TRBJ2-5; a possible D gene is TRBD2 (7 bases). This CDR3 spans 18 amino acids. Trimming took off 0 bases at V and 2 bases at J, with 19 bases between the two ends. From germline, CDR1 is KGHSH and CDR2 LQKENI.

The count of this clone is one. The V and J genes are TRBV19 and TRBJ1-5, with TRBD1 matching 12 bases. This CDR3 has 15 residues. Looked up from germline, CDR1 is LNHDA and CDR2 is SQIVND (reference sequence). The V segment lost 6 bases and the J segment 6 bases; nucleotides outside the gene matches: 6. CDR3 DNA sequence: TGTGCCAGTAGGGCGGGACAGGGGGCGCCTCAGCCCCAGCATTTT. It encodes CASRAGQGAPQPQHF.

This clone was seen a handful of times. This chain connects TRBV28 to TRBJ2-7; 10 bases line up with TRBD1. Germline values: CDR1 MDHEN, CDR2 SYDVKM. Trimming took 6 bases from V and 0 from J; bases not matched to a gene: 5. There are 15 residues in the CDR3. CDR3 residues: CASRGQGQGSYEQYF. The CDR3 DNA sequence: TGTGCCAGCAGGGGACAGGGGCAAGGCTCCTACGAGCAGTACTTC.

The chain recombines TRBV4-3 with TRBJ2-7, with 7 positions matching TRBD1. This CDR3 region has 13 residues. The germline CDR1 and CDR2 sequences are LGHNA and YSLEER. V lost 4 bases and J lost 4; bases outside the gene matches: 4. The CDR3 protein is CASSLGTEYEQYF. The CDR3 DNA sequence: TGCGCCAGCAGCCTCGGGACAGAATACGAGCAGTACTTC.

The chain carries TRBV19 and TRBJ1-4; the match to TRBD1 covers 7 bases. V shed 6 bases, J shed 7 bases, and the junction held 11 bases outside the gene matches. Germline assignment: CDR1 LNHDA and CDR2 SQIVND (reference sequence). The CDR3 is 15 residues long. CDR3 in amino acids: CASSPDRFQGEKLFF. The CDR3 DNA reads TGTGCCAGTAGCCCGGACAGGTTCCAAGGTGAAAAACTGTTTTTT.

This clone was picked up one time. The chain is built from TRBV19 and TRBJ1-5; no definite D call. Per germline, CDR1 LNHDA and CDR2 SQIVND (reference sequence). V was shortened by 3 bases and J by 3 bases, with 12 bases between the two germline ends. CDR3 size: 15 residues. The CDR3 region has the DNA TGTGCCAGTAGTATCGGGAGTACCCTCAATCAGCCCCAGCATTTT. Translating it yields CASSIGSTLNQPQHF.

V and J are TRBV5-1 and TRBJ1-4; 10 nucleotides line up with TRBD1. Germline V gives CDR1 SGHRS, CDR2 YFSETQ. V shed 4 bases and J 4 bases; nucleotides not matched to a gene: 4. This CDR3 comprises 15 residues. The CDR3 sequence is CASSRTGGDNEKLFF. The CDR3 region has the DNA TGCGCCAGCAGCCGGACAGGGGGAGATAATGAAAAACTGTTTTTT.

The gene calls are TRBV19 and TRBJ2-1, with a tentative D call TRBD2 (6 bases). Germline V gene sequence: CDR1 LNHDA, CDR2 SQIVND (reference sequence). Trimming left V 5 bases short and J 6 bases short, with 14 bases between. The CDR3 consists of 14 residues. The CDR3 protein is CASSAARESNEQFF. The CDR3 DNA follows: TGTGCCAGTAGTGCTGCCCGGGAGAGCAATGAGCAGTTCTTC.

Only one count was recorded for this clone. The chain recombines TRBV28 with TRBJ1-5; no reliable D call. The CDR3 is made up of 11 amino acids. Germline assignment: CDR1 MDHEN and CDR2 SYDVKM. The V end lost 6 bases, the J end lost 3 bases, and 3 bases lay between the germline ends. The CDR3 DNA reads as TGTGCCAGCAGCCTCAATCAGCCCCAGCATTTT. The encoded protein is CASSLNQPQHF.

The rearrangement links TRBV6-5 to TRBJ1-2, with D unresolved. With 6 bases removed from V and 5 bases from J, the gap between germline ends came to 10 bases. CDR1 and CDR2 (germline): MNHEY, SVGAGI. The CDR3 consists of 12 residues. The CDR3: CASSSRAYGYTF. The CDR3 coding sequence is TGTGCCAGCAGCTCCCGGGCTTATGGCTACACCTTC.

This sequence joins TRBV5-6 and TRBJ2-5; 7 bases map to TRBD2. Germline V CDR1 and CDR2: SGHDT, YYEEEE. CDR3 length: 14 amino acids. V trimming: 4 bases; J trimming: 0 bases; junction bases outside the gene matches: 3. CDR3 sequence reads: CASSPRGYQETQYF. CDR3 nucleotides: TGTGCCAGCAGCCCGCGGGGGTACCAAGAGACCCAGTACTTC.

This chain joins TRBV7-7 and TRBJ2-7; D gene uncertain. The V gene lost 5 bases and the J gene lost 11 bases, with 22 bases spanning the gap. CDR3 length equals 14 residues. In germline, CDR1 is SSHAT, CDR2 FNYEAQ (reference sequence). The CDR3 here is CASSIRHSPWAKYF. The CDR3 DNA reads as TGTGCCAGCAGCATCCGACATTCTCCATGGGCGAAGTACTTC.

The rearrangement links TRBV5-1 to TRBJ2-1; no firm D call. This CDR3 comprises 17 residues. Germline V gene sequence: CDR1 SGHRS, CDR2 YFSETQ. Trimming took 4 bases from V and 0 from J, leaving 17 bases between them. CDR3 amino acids: CASSLGYDTASYNEQFF. The CDR3 DNA reads TGCGCCAGCAGCCTGGGTTATGATACGGCCTCCTACAATGAGCAGTTCTTC.

The V call is TRBV5-1, the J call TRBJ1-1; 7 positions match TRBD1. This CDR3 comprises 14 residues. Germline V lookup: CDR1 SGHRS, CDR2 YFSETQ. V shed 0 bases, J shed 4 bases, and the junction held 3 bases outside the gene matches. Here the CDR3 DNA reads TGCGCCAGCAGCTTGGTGACAGGGACCACTGAAGCTTTCTTT. Translation: CASSLVTGTTEAFF.

This chain uses TRBV5-6 with TRBJ2-5, with TRBD1 matching over 10 bases. The CDR3 is made up of 16 amino acids. V shed 1 base and J 5 bases; nucleotides not matched to a gene: 8. Germline values: CDR1 SGHDT, CDR2 YYEEEE. The CDR3 coding sequence is TGTGCCAGCAGCTTGTACAAGGGACAGGGGAAGGAGACCCAGTACTTC. It encodes CASSLYKGQGKETQYF.

The rearrangement joins TRBV19 to TRBJ1-5; tentative D call: TRBD1 (5 bases). Germline lookup yields CDR1 LNHDA and CDR2 SQIVND (reference sequence). The ends were cut back, 1 base at V and 0 bases at J, with 7 bases in the middle. This CDR3 comprises 15 residues. The CDR3 spells CASSIVQASNQPQHF. As DNA, the CDR3 is TGTGCCAGTAGTATAGTACAGGCTAGCAATCAGCCCCAGCATTTT.

This clone was detected only once. The chain is built from TRBV19 and TRBJ1-5, with D possibly being TRBD1 (5 bases). Trimming shortened V by 3 bases and J by 2 bases, and 11 bases separated the two germline ends. Germline CDR1 LNHDA, CDR2 SQIVND (reference sequence). CDR3 size: 15 residues. The chain's CDR3 is CASSIGGVGNQPQHF. The DNA of the CDR3 is TGTGCCAGTAGTATCGGGGGAGTAGGCAATCAGCCCCAGCATTTT.

V and J are TRBV5-1 and TRBJ1-1, with 10 bases identical to TRBD1. V lost 4 bases to trimming and J lost 10 bases; unmatched junction nucleotides: 7. The CDR3 extends over 13 amino acids. CDR1 and CDR2 from the germline V gene are SGHRS and YFSETQ. The CDR3 nucleotides are TGCGCCAGCAGCCTGGGACAGGGGCTTTCAGCTTTCTTT. The encoded protein is CASSLGQGLSAFF.

The chain joins TRBV5-4 to TRBJ1-2; perhaps TRBD1 as D (5 bases). V was pared by 0 bases and J by 6 bases, with 12 bases between. The germline CDR1 and CDR2 sequences are SGHNT and YYREEE (reference sequence). The CDR3 length is 14 residues. The CDR3 DNA reads TGTGCCAGCAGCTTGGAGGGTGGGGGGGATGGCTACACCTTC. This gives the protein CASSLEGGGDGYTF.